A single sample gave rise to the 9 T cell receptor beta chains below, sequenced in a study of OX40 agonist ivuxolimab in advanced cancers. The library was built by means of the immunoSEQ multiplex PCR assay. Here the immuneACCESS table is served through TCRdb, limited to in-frame sequences with V and J called. Missing clones are a known gap in these copies; in checked studies unresolved V genes cover under half, and the rest lacks a known reason. The sample includes more than 50,000 clones, with about 90% observed a single time. The ten largest make up approximately 4.8% of the sample. This specimen consisted of CD4+ or CD8+ T cells sorted from blood, obtained in a trial of the OX40 agonist ivuxolimab. All receptors come from an adult with an advanced solid tumor such as melanoma, head and neck, liver or kidney cancer.

V and J are TRBV4-1 and TRBJ2-1; TRBD2 matches at 7 bases. The CDR3 sequence is 14 residues long. The V gene end was trimmed by 0 bases and the J gene end by 9 bases; junction bases not matched to a gene: 5. CDR1 and CDR2 (germline): MGHRA, YSYEKL. The CDR3 coding sequence is TGCGCCAGCAGCCAAGATATTACTAGCGTTGAGCAGTTCTTC. Amino acid sequence: CASSQDITSVEQFF.

The V and J genes are TRBV6-1 and TRBJ1-1; 7 positions match TRBD1. The V and J ends lost 8 bases and 10 bases, in that order; junction bases with no gene match: 7. Per the germline V gene, CDR1 is MNHNS and CDR2 is SASEGT. This CDR3 spans 11 amino acids. The CDR3 here is CASGLSGGAFF. For the CDR3, the DNA is TGTGCCAGCGGTCTTTCAGGGGGAGCTTTCTTT.

The rearrangement joins TRBV9 to TRBJ2-3; no reliable D call. Between the trimmed V and J ends, which lost 4 bases and 0 bases, there was a span of 15 bases. The CDR3 runs 16 residues. Germline V CDR1 and CDR2: SGDLS, YYNGEE. The CDR3 loop is CASSPRTRTSTDTQYF. CDR3 nucleotide sequence: TGTGCCAGCAGCCCCCGGACCCGAACTAGCACAGATACGCAGTATTTT. Full variable domain (rest looked up from reference TRBV9 and TRBJ2-3): DSGVTQTPKHLITATGQRVTLRCSPRSGDLSVYWYQQSLDQGLQFLIQYYNGEERAKGNILERFSAQQFPDLHSELNLSSLELGDSALYFCASSPRTRTSTDTQYFGPGTRLTVL.

V is TRBV11-3 and J is TRBJ2-1, with D maybe TRBD2 (5 bases). Germline lookup yields CDR1 SGHNT and CDR2 YENEEA. This CDR3 contains 13 residues. V lost 6 bases and J 10 bases, leaving 16 bases between the germline ends. The CDR3 loop reads CASSKEQTTEQFF. CDR3 DNA sequence: TGTGCCAGCAGTAAAGAACAGACTACGGAGCAGTTCTTC.

This chain links TRBV7-8 with TRBJ2-4; D uncertain. V was cut by 1 base and J by 3 bases, with 16 bases left in between. The germline gives CDR1 SGHVS, CDR2 FQNEAQ. The CDR3 loop spans 17 amino acids. The CDR3 region has the DNA TGTGCCAGCAGCTTAGGTTTCAGGCAGTCAAACAAAAACATTCAGTACTTC. Translating gives CASSLGFRQSNKNIQYF.

This clone was counted a few times. This chain joins TRBV23-1 and TRBJ2-5; 16 positions agree with TRBD2. TRBV23-1 is an open reading frame, and its role is uncertain. The V segment lost 5 bases and the J segment 4 bases; nucleotides outside the gene matches: 19. CDR3 length: 21 amino acids. CDR3 region: CASSGGGTGLAGGRPRETQYF. The CDR3 DNA reads TGCGCCAGCAGTGGGGGGGGTACGGGACTAGCGGGAGGGCGGCCCAGAGAGACCCAGTACTTC.

This clone was recorded once. The junction departs from the called germline gene at one end, perhaps through a read error. The rearrangement uses TRBV19 and TRBJ1-1; possibly TRBD1 for D (6 bases). Germline CDR1 is LNHDA and CDR2 is SQIVND (reference sequence). The CDR3 runs 15 residues. The CDR3 region is CASRIGGIGNTEAFF. Here the CDR3 DNA reads TGTGCCAGTAGAATAGGGGGTATTGGCAACACTGAAGCTTTCTTT. The full variable domain, completed using reference TRBV19 and TRBJ1-1, is DGGITQSPKYLFRKEGQNVTLSCEQNLNHDAMYWYRQDPGQGLRLIYYSQIVNDFQKGDIAEGYSVSREKKESFPLTVTSAQKNPTAFYLCASRIGGIGNTEAFFGQGTRLTVV.

The chain links TRBV19 to TRBJ1-5, with no clear D. Per germline, CDR1 LNHDA and CDR2 SQIVND (reference sequence). CDR3 length equals 16 residues. Trimming removed 6 bases at V and 0 bases at J, with 15 bases between. Written as DNA, the CDR3 is TGTGCCAGTAGGGGGTTCCGACGGCCTAGCAATCAGCCCCAGCATTTT. Translating gives CASRGFRRPSNQPQHF.

Concerning this clone itself: The junction and the germline gene differ at one end; a read error may be behind it. Other DNA sequences in this specimen translate into the identical CDR3. The chain has TRBV7-2 and TRBJ2-5, with unresolved D. The CDR3 spans 13 residues. The germline gives CDR1 SGHTA, CDR2 FQGNSA. CDR3 sequence: CASSLVQQETQYF. CDR3 nucleotides: TGTGCCAGCAGTTTAGTACAGCAAGAGACCCAGTACTTC.